One sample yielded the 17 T cell receptor beta chains listed below, sequenced in a study of blood T cell repertoires in COVID-19. The assay was immunoSEQ multiplex PCR, and TCRdb's table has in-frame clones only and misses some. The sample carries 230,000 or so clones, 75% to 90% recorded once. Material for sequencing was peripheral blood. All receptors come from a human donor in a cohort sampled during active COVID-19.

This sequence joins TRBV11-1 and TRBJ2-1; D is unclear. The germline V gene has CDR1 SGHAT and CDR2 FQDESV (reference sequence). CDR3 length: 13 residues. V was clipped by 3 bases and J by 2 bases, with 5 bases between them. The CDR3 loop reads CASSFLPYNEQFF. In nucleotides, the CDR3 is TGTGCCAGCAGCTTCCTACCCTACAATGAGCAGTTCTTC.

The chain joins TRBV4-3 to TRBJ2-7; TRBD2 matches at 7 bases. CDR1 is LGHNA and CDR2 is YSLEER in the germline V gene. The CDR3 totals 16 residues. After removal of 2 bases from V and 2 bases from J, the junction contained 9 bases not matched to a gene. CDR3 residues: CASSQTGGRNAYEQYF. CDR3 nucleotides: TGCGCCAGCAGCCAAACGGGCGGGAGAAATGCCTACGAGCAGTACTTC.

The rearrangement links TRBV18 to TRBJ1-2, with 9 bases that match TRBD1. V shed 4 bases, J shed 9 bases, and the junction held 6 bases outside the gene matches. CDR1 is KGHSH and CDR2 is LQKENI in the germline V gene. The CDR3 runs to 13 residues. DNA for the CDR3: TGTGCCAGCTCACGTGGACAGGGGCAGAGCTACACCTTC. Amino acid sequence: CASSRGQGQSYTF.

The V gene is TRBV4-2, the J gene TRBJ2-1, with 8 bases identical to TRBD2. The V gene end was trimmed by 1 base and the J gene end by 1 base; junction bases not matched to a gene: 6. Germline assignment: CDR1 LGHNA and CDR2 YNFKEQ. This CDR3 region has 17 residues. The CDR3: CASSQVLAVQSYNEQFF. The CDR3 DNA reads TGTGCCAGCAGCCAAGTACTAGCGGTCCAGTCCTACAATGAGCAGTTCTTC.

The chain carries TRBV19 and TRBJ1-2; D perhaps matches TRBD1 (6 bases). V was clipped by 4 bases and J by 7 bases, with 10 bases between them. Germline CDR1 is LNHDA and CDR2 is SQIVND (reference sequence). There are 12 residues in the CDR3. For the CDR3, the DNA is TGTGCCAGTAGTAACAGGGCTGGTGGCTACACCTTC. This encodes CASSNRAGGYTF.

V and J are TRBV7-2 and TRBJ2-3; 10 bases align to TRBD2. V lost 1 base, J lost 7 bases, and 11 bases stayed unmatched. The CDR3 is made up of 17 amino acids. The germline V gene has CDR1 SGHTA and CDR2 FQGNSA. The CDR3 DNA sequence: TGTGCCAGCAGCTTAGGCCACTTGGCTAGCGGGAGCAATACGCAGTATTTT. Residues: CASSLGHLASGSNTQYF.

V usage is TRBV27 and J usage is TRBJ1-4; the match to TRBD1 covers 8 bases. Germline-derived CDR1 and CDR2 are MNHEY and SMNVEV (reference sequence). This CDR3 contains 16 residues. Trimming cost V 2 bases and J 7 bases; bases outside gene matches: 9. The CDR3 coding sequence is TGTGCCAGCAGTTTAAGTAGGAGACAGGGGATTGAAAAACTGTTTTTT. Translating it yields CASSLSRRQGIEKLFF.

This clone appeared a few times. The V gene is TRBV11-2, the J gene TRBJ2-7; 8 bases map to TRBD2. The CDR3 sequence is 14 residues long. Trimming cost V 6 bases and J 2 bases; bases outside gene matches: 6. Germline CDR1 SGHAT, CDR2 FQNNGV. CDR3 in amino acids: CASRSLADPYEQYF. The CDR3 bases are TGTGCCAGCAGGTCACTAGCGGACCCCTACGAGCAGTACTTC.

The gene calls are TRBV10-3 and TRBJ1-2, with a weak D call TRBD1 (5 bases). The ends were cut back, 2 bases at V and 4 bases at J, with 14 bases in the middle. The CDR3 covers 15 residues. Per germline, CDR1 ENHRY and CDR2 SYGVKD. The CDR3 loop is CAISEPGGHTYGYTF. CDR3 in DNA: TGTGCCATCAGTGAGCCAGGCGGACACACCTATGGCTACACCTTC.

The J gene is TRBJ1-1, the V gene TRBV7-9; D is unresolved. V lost 1 base and J 8 bases, leaving 8 bases between the germline ends. Germline lookup yields CDR1 SEHNR and CDR2 FQNEAQ (reference sequence). The CDR3 covers 12 residues. The CDR3 region is CASSLGWAEAFF. CDR3 bases: TGTGCCAGCAGCTTAGGGTGGGCAGAAGCTTTCTTT.

The chain employs TRBV27 and TRBJ2-7, with D hard to call. The CDR3 runs 13 residues. Germline V gene sequence: CDR1 MNHEY, CDR2 SMNVEV (reference sequence). The ends were cut back, 4 bases at V and 1 base at J, with 8 bases in the middle. The CDR3 is CASSSGLSYEQYF. CDR3 in DNA: TGTGCCAGCAGTTCCGGTCTTTCCTACGAGCAGTACTTC.

This rearrangement joins TRBV5-5 to TRBJ1-4; 7 bases are a match to TRBD1. Germline lookup yields CDR1 SGHKS and CDR2 YYEKEE (reference sequence). J gave up 8 bases and V 2 bases, and 9 bases lay outside the gene matches. The CDR3 has 15 residues. CDR3 coding DNA: TGTGCCAGCAGCTTTTCCGGGACAGCTAGCGAAAAACTGTTTTTT. Protein product: CASSFSGTASEKLFF.

The genes are TRBV5-8 and TRBJ2-7, with 10 bases matching TRBD2. CDR3 length: 16 residues. With 4 bases clipped from V and 6 bases from J, the junction kept 13 bases outside the gene matches. Germline loops: CDR1 SGHTS, CDR2 YDEGEE. The CDR3 DNA reads as TGTGCCAGCAGCCTTTTCGGGGCTAGCGGGAGTCTCGAGCAGTACTTC. Translating gives CASSLFGASGSLEQYF.

This clone has a single count. The genes are TRBV6-5 and TRBJ1-5, with D perhaps TRBD1 (5 bases). V lost 8 bases to trimming and J lost 6 bases, with 17 bases between them. The CDR3 has 14 residues. Germline lookup yields CDR1 MNHEY and CDR2 SVGAGI. The CDR3, as DNA: TGTGCCAGCGGAGTTGGGGGGTTCGCTCAGCCCCAGCATTTT. This translates into CASGVGGFAQPQHF.

This clone has only one observation. This chain joins TRBV28 and TRBJ2-7; 9 nucleotides line up with TRBD1. Germline CDR1 MDHEN, CDR2 SYDVKM. Trimming cost V 6 bases and J 4 bases; bases outside gene matches: 10. The CDR3 is 15 amino acids. The CDR3 region has the DNA TGTGCCAGCAGCATAGAGGGGGACAGGGCGTACGAGCAGTACTTC. It translates to CASSIEGDRAYEQYF.

In this sample, this clone turned up many times. The rearrangement uses TRBV27 and TRBJ2-5; no reliable D call. The V end was cut by 4 bases, the J end by 1 base, with 10 bases between. Germline CDR1 reads MNHEY; CDR2 reads SMNVEV (reference sequence). The CDR3 length is 14 residues. In DNA form, the CDR3 reads TGTGCCAGCAGTTCGACACAACCCCAAGAGACCCAGTACTTC. It yields the protein CASSSTQPQETQYF.

Worth noting for this clone: A far more abundant clone sits one base away, making this likely a read error. The rearrangement links TRBV12-3 or TRBV12-4 to TRBJ2-7, with 7 bases identical to TRBD1. The CDR3 loop spans 13 amino acids. The V gene end was trimmed by 3 bases and the J gene end by 1 base; junction bases not matched to a gene: 0. CDR3 residues: CASSLDRSYEQYF. CDR3 in DNA: TGTGCCAGCAGTTTGGACAGGTCCTACGAGCAGTACTTC.